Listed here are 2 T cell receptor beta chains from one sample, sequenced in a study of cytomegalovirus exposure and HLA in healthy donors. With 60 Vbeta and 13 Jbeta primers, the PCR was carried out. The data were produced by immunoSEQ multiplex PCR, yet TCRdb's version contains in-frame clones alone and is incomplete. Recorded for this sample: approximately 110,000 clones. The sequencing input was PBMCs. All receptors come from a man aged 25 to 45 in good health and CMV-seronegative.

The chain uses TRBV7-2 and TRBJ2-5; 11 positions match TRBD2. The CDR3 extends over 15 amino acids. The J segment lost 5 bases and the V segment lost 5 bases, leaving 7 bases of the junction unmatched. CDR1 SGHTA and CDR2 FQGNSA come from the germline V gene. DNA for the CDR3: TGTGCCAGCAGCGCTAGGACTAGCGGGTCTGAGACCCAGTACTTC. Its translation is CASSARTSGSETQYF. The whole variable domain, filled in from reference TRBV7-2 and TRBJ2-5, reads GAGVSQSPSNKVTEKGKDVELRCDPISGHTALYWYRQSLGQGLEFLIYFQGNSAPDKSGLPSDRFSAERTGGSVSTLTIQRTQQEDSAVYLCASSARTSGSETQYFGPGTRLLVL.

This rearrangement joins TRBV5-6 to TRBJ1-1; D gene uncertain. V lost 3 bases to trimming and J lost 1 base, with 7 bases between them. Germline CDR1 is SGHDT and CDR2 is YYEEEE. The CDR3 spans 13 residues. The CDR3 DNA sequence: TGTGCCAGCAGCTCCTCGGGGAACACTGAAGCTTTCTTT. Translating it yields CASSSSGNTEAFF. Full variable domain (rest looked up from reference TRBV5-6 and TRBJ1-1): DAGVTQSPTHLIKTRGQQVTLRCSPKSGHDTVSWYQQALGQGPQFIFQYYEEEERQRGNFPDRFSGHQFPNYSSELNVNALLLGDSALYLCASSSSGNTEAFFGQGTRLTVV.